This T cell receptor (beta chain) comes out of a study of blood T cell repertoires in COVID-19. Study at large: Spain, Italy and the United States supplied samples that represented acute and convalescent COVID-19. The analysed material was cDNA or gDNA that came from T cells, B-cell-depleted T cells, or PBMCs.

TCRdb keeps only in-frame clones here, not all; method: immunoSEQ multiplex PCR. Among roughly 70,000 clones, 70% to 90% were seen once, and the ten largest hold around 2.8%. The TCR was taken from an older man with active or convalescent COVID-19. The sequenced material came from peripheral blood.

Here the CDR3 DNA reads TGTGCCAGTACCCCGGGACTAGCGGCCCTGAAGGAGGCCAAAAACATTCAGTACTTC. Its translation is CASTPGLAALKEAKNIQYF. The chain links TRBV19 to TRBJ2-4; 11 bases match TRBD2. The CDR3 extends over 19 amino acids. The V gene end was trimmed by 7 bases and the J gene end by 1 base; junction bases not matched to a gene: 15. CDR1 and CDR2 from the germline V gene are LNHDA and SQIVND (reference sequence).